These 23 T cell receptor beta chains were sequenced from one sample in a study of T cell responses to AZD1222 COVID-19 vaccine. Sequencing was performed with immunoSEQ multiplex PCR; in TCRdb, only in-frame clones are kept and a portion is missing. Of tens of thousands of clones listed, 80% to 90% are singletons. This sample comprised peripheral blood, obtained on day 0 of AZD1222 vaccination. The origin of the receptors is an adult in good health.

This clone was seen only a few times. The chain links TRBV7-3 to TRBJ2-3; a weak D match, TRBD2 (6 bases). The germline gives CDR1 SGHTA, CDR2 FQGTGA. This CDR3 has 15 amino acids. With 1 base removed from V and 4 bases from J, the gap between germline ends came to 12 bases. The CDR3 nucleotides are TGTGCCAGCAGCTTAATAGCGGCAGCAGCAGATACGCAGTATTTT. Protein product: CASSLIAAAADTQYF.

The chain carries TRBV7-8 and TRBJ1-4; D perhaps matches TRBD1 (5 bases). V gave up 5 bases and J gave up 3 bases, with 16 bases separating them. Germline V gives CDR1 SGHVS, CDR2 FQNEAQ. The CDR3 length is 16 residues. CDR3 loop: CASSPRRDWANEKLFF. CDR3 sequence (DNA): TGTGCCAGCAGCCCACGCCGGGACTGGGCTAATGAAAAACTGTTTTTT. Full variable domain (missing parts from reference TRBV7-8 and TRBJ1-4): GAGVSQSPRYKVAKRGQDVALRCDPISGHVSLFWYQQALGQGPEFLTYFQNEAQLDKSGLPSDRFFAERPEGSVSTLKIQRTQQEDSAVYLCASSPRRDWANEKLFFGSGTQLSVL.

The V call is TRBV5-1, the J call TRBJ2-1, with D possibly TRBD2 on 5 matching bases. V lost 1 base and J lost 3, with 8 bases in between. In germline, CDR1 is SGHRS, CDR2 YFSETQ. The CDR3 spans 14 residues. The CDR3 loop reads CASSLWGVYNEQFF. Here the CDR3 DNA reads TGCGCCAGCAGCTTGTGGGGAGTCTACAATGAGCAGTTCTTC. The whole variable domain, remainder taken from reference TRBV5-1 and TRBJ2-1, is KAGVTQTPRYLIKTRGQQVTLSCSPISGHRSVSWYQQTPGQGLQFLFEYFSETQRNKGNFPGRFSGRQFSNSRSEMNVSTLELGDSALYLCASSLWGVYNEQFFGPGTRLTVL.

This clone was detected only once. V and J are TRBV10-3 and TRBJ2-3; D gene uncertain. Germline loops: CDR1 ENHRY, CDR2 SYGVKD. V lost 3 bases to trimming and J lost 0 bases, with 10 bases between them. This CDR3 spans 15 amino acids. The CDR3 DNA follows: TGTGCCATCAGTGAAGGCCGTTCTAGCACAGATACGCAGTATTTT. Its translation is CAISEGRSSTDTQYF.

In this sample, this clone turned up a few times. V is TRBV11-3 and J is TRBJ1-1; 9 bases align to TRBD1. Looked up from germline, CDR1 is SGHNT and CDR2 is YENEEA. V dropped 3 bases and J dropped 3; count of bases not matched to a gene: 2. The CDR3 loop spans 14 amino acids. This CDR3 reads CASSFRTGDTEAFF. The CDR3 DNA follows: TGTGCCAGCAGCTTCAGGACAGGGGACACTGAAGCTTTCTTT.

The chain links TRBV27 to TRBJ2-3, with 7 bases lining up with TRBD2. Germline values: CDR1 MNHEY, CDR2 SMNVEV (reference sequence). CDR3 size: 15 residues. With V trimmed by 1 base and J by 6 bases, 7 bases remained unmatched. Written as DNA, the CDR3 is TGTGCCAGCAGTTTATGGTGGGAGGGCCGCGATACGCAGTATTTT. Translation: CASSLWWEGRDTQYF.

The DNA for the CDR3 is TGTGCCAGCAATTCGCTTCGACGCGGCAATCAGCCCCAGCATTTT. Translated: CASNSLRRGNQPQHF. The chain uses TRBV6-5 and TRBJ1-5, with D unclear. Trimming removed 7 bases at V and 2 bases at J, with 15 bases between. The CDR3 contains 15 residues. Germline V gene lookup returns CDR1 MNHEY and CDR2 SVGAGI.

This chain joins TRBV19 and TRBJ1-3, with 7 bases lining up with TRBD1. CDR1 is LNHDA and CDR2 is SQIVND in the germline V gene (reference sequence). The CDR3 contains 14 residues. With 4 bases clipped from V and 4 bases from J, the junction kept 4 bases outside the gene matches. CDR3: CASSTGTAGNTIYF. The CDR3 DNA follows: TGTGCCAGTAGTACGGGGACAGCCGGAAACACCATATATTTT.

This clone was observed once. The rearrangement links TRBV7-2 to TRBJ1-2; a weak D match, TRBD1 (5 bases). The germline gives CDR1 SGHTA, CDR2 FQGNSA. Trimming stripped 3 bases from V and 0 bases from J, with 8 bases between. The CDR3 spans 14 residues. DNA of the CDR3: TGTGCCAGCAGCTTGGGACCAACTAACTATGGCTACACCTTC. Translated: CASSLGPTNYGYTF.

The chain combines TRBV5-4 with TRBJ1-6; no clear D. Between the trimmed V and J ends, which lost 5 bases and 10 bases, there was a span of 13 bases. Germline V lookup: CDR1 SGHNT, CDR2 YYREEE (reference sequence). The CDR3 is 13 amino acids. The CDR3 sequence: CASSQNWESPLHF. The DNA of the CDR3 is TGTGCCAGCAGTCAGAATTGGGAATCACCCCTCCACTTT.

The rearrangement joins TRBV14 to TRBJ2-7, with TRBD1 matching over 7 bases. Germline V gene data show CDR1 as SGHDN and CDR2 as FVKESK. V lost 3 bases, J lost 9 bases, and 2 bases stayed unmatched. The CDR3 is 11 residues long. The CDR3 loop is CASSHQGVQYF. The CDR3 DNA reads as TGTGCCAGCAGCCATCAGGGGGTGCAGTACTTC.

The J gene is TRBJ2-2, the V gene TRBV6-5, with D unresolved. Trimming cost V 7 bases and J 6 bases, with 12 bases left between them. CDR1 and CDR2 from the germline V gene are MNHEY and SVGAGI. The CDR3 contains 13 residues. CDR3 region: CASTPTEPGELFF. CDR3 nucleotides: TGTGCCAGCACCCCAACGGAGCCCGGGGAGCTGTTTTTT.

CDR3 DNA: TGCGCCAGCAGCTTGGCTGCGGGAGATGGTACGCAGTATTTT. As protein: CASSLAAGDGTQYF. The chain couples TRBV5-1 to TRBJ2-3; 7 nucleotides agree with TRBD2. The CDR3 sequence is 14 residues long. Germline V gives CDR1 SGHRS, CDR2 YFSETQ. The V and J ends lost 0 bases and 8 bases, in that order; junction bases with no gene match: 6. Variable domain in full (rest from reference TRBV5-1 and TRBJ2-3): KAGVTQTPRYLIKTRGQQVTLSCSPISGHRSVSWYQQTPGQGLQFLFEYFSETQRNKGNFPGRFSGRQFSNSRSEMNVSTLELGDSALYLCASSLAAGDGTQYFGPGTRLTVL.

V and J are TRBV13 and TRBJ1-2, with 10 bases lining up with TRBD1. This CDR3 spans 16 amino acids. The trim removed 5 bases at V and 4 bases at J, leaving 10 bases unmatched. The germline V gene has CDR1 PRHDT and CDR2 FYEKMQ (reference sequence). CDR3 nucleotides: TGTGCCAGCAGCCCCTCGTTCGGGACAGGGGCCTATGGCTACACCTTC. It translates to CASSPSFGTGAYGYTF.

This chain links TRBV7-8 with TRBJ1-1; D remains ambiguous. The V end was cut by 5 bases, the J end by 4 bases, with 17 bases between. The CDR3 has 15 amino acids. Looked up from germline, CDR1 is SGHVS and CDR2 is FQNEAQ. The chain's CDR3 is CASSPRLTPGTEAFF. The DNA of the CDR3 is TGTGCCAGCAGCCCAAGGCTCACCCCGGGCACTGAAGCTTTCTTT.

The chain combines TRBV10-3 with TRBJ1-2, with a tentative D call TRBD1 (6 bases). The germline V and J ends were trimmed by 2 bases and 8 bases, with 12 bases remaining between them. This CDR3 is 13 amino acids long. CDR1 is ENHRY and CDR2 is SYGVKD in the germline V gene. The CDR3 region is CAISENRVTGYTF. The CDR3 DNA sequence: TGTGCCATCAGTGAGAACAGGGTGACCGGCTACACCTTC.

This chain joins TRBV19 and TRBJ1-5; 11 bases map to TRBD1. Germline loops: CDR1 LNHDA, CDR2 SQIVND (reference sequence). This CDR3 region has 15 residues. V was pared by 4 bases and J by 6 bases, with 5 bases of the junction left unmatched. The CDR3 DNA is TGTGCCAGTAGTAGGGGACAGGGGGGTCGTCAGCCCCAGCATTTT. This translates into CASSRGQGGRQPQHF.

This CDR3 is CASSSTLQWFNEKLFF. The CDR3 DNA sequence: TGTGCCAGCAGCTCCACACTTCAATGGTTTAATGAAAAACTGTTTTTT. The chain employs TRBV7-9 and TRBJ1-4, with D uncertain. V was trimmed by 4 bases and J by 4 bases, leaving 16 bases between them. Germline assignment: CDR1 SEHNR and CDR2 FQNEAQ (reference sequence). CDR3 size: 16 residues.

The chain joins TRBV19 to TRBJ1-5, with D unresolved. The germline V gene encodes CDR1 LNHDA and CDR2 SQIVND (reference sequence). Trimming cost V 5 bases and J 7 bases, with 18 bases left between them. The CDR3 runs to 15 residues. Here the CDR3 DNA reads TGTGCCAGTAGTCCAAAAGTTCAGCCTGGGCAGCCCCAGCATTTT. This encodes CASSPKVQPGQPQHF.

This clone has just a few counts. V usage is TRBV19 and J usage is TRBJ1-6; a possible D gene is TRBD1 (6 bases). Trimming shortened V by 7 bases and J by 9 bases, and 19 bases separated the two germline ends. CDR1 is LNHDA, CDR2 SQIVND, per germline (reference sequence). The CDR3 extends over 15 amino acids. The CDR3 loop reads CASTKLAGESSPLHF. The CDR3 coding sequence is TGTGCCAGTACCAAACTCGCAGGGGAAAGTTCACCCCTCCACTTT.

The chain recombines TRBV30 with TRBJ2-3; 7 bases line up with TRBD1. CDR1 and CDR2 from the germline V gene are GTSNPN and SVGIG (reference sequence). The CDR3 consists of 12 residues. V gave up 2 bases and J gave up 9 bases; unmatched junction bases: 5. CDR3 coding DNA: TGTGCCTGGAGTCCAGGGGGACAGACGCAGTATTTT. Translating gives CAWSPGGQTQYF.

Comments on this clone: The sample holds other DNA sequences that translate to the same CDR3. The chain has TRBV30 and TRBJ1-2; 7 nucleotides agree with TRBD1. The V gene end was trimmed by 3 bases and the J gene end by 4 bases; junction bases not matched to a gene: 5. The CDR3 contains 13 residues. Germline V CDR1 and CDR2: GTSNPN, SVGIG (reference sequence). The CDR3 here is CAWSRDRPYGYTF. In nucleotides, the CDR3 is TGTGCCTGGAGCCGGGACAGACCCTATGGCTACACCTTC.

The rearrangement joins TRBV11-3 to TRBJ2-6; D is unclear. The CDR3 totals 15 residues. Germline assignment: CDR1 SGHNT and CDR2 YENEEA. The V end lost 3 bases, the J end lost 2 bases, and 8 bases lay between the germline ends. The CDR3 reads CASSLSDAGANVLTF. The CDR3 DNA follows: TGTGCCAGCAGCTTGTCGGATGCTGGGGCCAACGTCCTGACTTTC.